The clone carrying this TCR beta chain was found once. The target antigen is unknown. This specimen comes from a study of shared clonotypes between healthy human individuals. General study results and limits: Genetic and exposure-history diversity was limited by the small donor number.

CD4+ cell separation produced CD45RA+ naive and CD45RA-negative memory subsets. Original processing methods: In the immunoSEQ data, sequences were junction-only and lacked quality scores, so filtering differed. The assay was immunoSEQ multiplex PCR, and TCRdb's table has in-frame clones only and misses some. The V and J calls and clone size are taken from that table; D and trimming were inferred from the DNA. Of about 1.1 million clones in the sample, around three quarters were seen once. This receptor was identified in a man younger than 35 in good health. Some clones in this sample may be carry-over from other donors' samples. The source material was memory CD4+ T cells from PBMCs. Described subset: CD45RA-negative fraction.

The CDR3 DNA sequence: TGTGCCAGCAGTTTAGGCGGGACAGGGGTAGGCTACACCTTC. Translating it yields CASSLGGTGVGYTF. V usage is TRBV28 and J usage is TRBJ1-2; 10 bases agree with TRBD1. Germline V lookup: CDR1 MDHEN, CDR2 SYDVKM. CDR3 length: 14 amino acids. Trimming cost V 2 bases and J 8 bases; bases outside gene matches: 5.